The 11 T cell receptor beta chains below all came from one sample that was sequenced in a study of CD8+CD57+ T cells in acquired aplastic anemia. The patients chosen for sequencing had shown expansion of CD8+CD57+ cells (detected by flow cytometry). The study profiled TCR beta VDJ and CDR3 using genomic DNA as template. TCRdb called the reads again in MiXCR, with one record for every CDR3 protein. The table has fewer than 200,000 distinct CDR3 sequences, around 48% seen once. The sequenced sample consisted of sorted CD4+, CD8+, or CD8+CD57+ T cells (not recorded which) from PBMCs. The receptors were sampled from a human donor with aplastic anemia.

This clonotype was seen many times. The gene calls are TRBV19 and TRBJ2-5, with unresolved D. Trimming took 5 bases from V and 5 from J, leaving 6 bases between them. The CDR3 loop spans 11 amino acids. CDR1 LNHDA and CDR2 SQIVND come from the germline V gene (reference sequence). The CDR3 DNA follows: TGTGCCAGTAGTTCGCCGGAGACCCAGTACTTC. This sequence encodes CASSSPETQYF.

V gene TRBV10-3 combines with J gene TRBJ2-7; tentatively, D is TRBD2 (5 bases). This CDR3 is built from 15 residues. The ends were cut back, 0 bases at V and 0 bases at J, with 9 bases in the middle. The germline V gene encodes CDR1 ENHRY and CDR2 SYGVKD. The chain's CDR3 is CAISESDRGSYEQYV. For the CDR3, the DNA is TGTGCCATCAGTGAGTCGGATCGGGGCTCCTACGAGCAGTACGTC.

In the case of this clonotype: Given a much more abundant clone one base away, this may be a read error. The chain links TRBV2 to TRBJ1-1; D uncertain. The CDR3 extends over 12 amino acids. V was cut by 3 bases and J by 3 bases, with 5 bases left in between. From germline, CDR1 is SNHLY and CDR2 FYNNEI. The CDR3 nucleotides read TGTGCCAGCAGTGAGGGGTACACTGAAGCTTTCTTT. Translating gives CASSEGYTEAFF.

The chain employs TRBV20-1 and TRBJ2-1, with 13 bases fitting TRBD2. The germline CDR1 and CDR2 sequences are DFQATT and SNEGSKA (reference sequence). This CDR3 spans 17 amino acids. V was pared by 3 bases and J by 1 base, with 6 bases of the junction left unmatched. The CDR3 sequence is CSARDLTSGRSYNEQFF. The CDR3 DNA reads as TGCAGTGCTAGGGACCTGACTAGCGGGAGGTCCTACAATGAGCAGTTCTTC.

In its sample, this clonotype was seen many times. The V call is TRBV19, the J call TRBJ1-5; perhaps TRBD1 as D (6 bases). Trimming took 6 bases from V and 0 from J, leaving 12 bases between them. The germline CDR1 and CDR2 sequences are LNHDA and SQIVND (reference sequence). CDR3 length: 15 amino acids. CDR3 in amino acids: CASSPTGHSNQPQHF. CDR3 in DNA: TGTGCCAGTAGCCCGACAGGCCATAGCAATCAGCCCCAGCATTTT.

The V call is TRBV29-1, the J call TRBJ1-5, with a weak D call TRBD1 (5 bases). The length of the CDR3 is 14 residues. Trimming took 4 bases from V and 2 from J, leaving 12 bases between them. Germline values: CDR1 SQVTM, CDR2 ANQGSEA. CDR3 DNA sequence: TGCAGCGTTGTATTGGGGGATGGCAATCAGCCCCAGCATTTT. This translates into CSVVLGDGNQPQHF.

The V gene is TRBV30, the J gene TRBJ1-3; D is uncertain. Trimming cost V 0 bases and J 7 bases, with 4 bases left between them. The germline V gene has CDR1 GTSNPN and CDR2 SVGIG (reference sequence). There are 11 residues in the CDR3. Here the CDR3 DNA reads TGTGCCTGGAGTGTATCCAACACCATATATTTT. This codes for CAWSVSNTIYF.

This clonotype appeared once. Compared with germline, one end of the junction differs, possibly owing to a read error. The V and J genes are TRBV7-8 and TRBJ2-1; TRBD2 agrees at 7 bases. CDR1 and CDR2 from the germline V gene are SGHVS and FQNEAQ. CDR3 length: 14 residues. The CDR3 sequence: CASSLAGTYNEQFF. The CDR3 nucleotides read TGCGCCAGCAGCTTAGCGGGTACCTACAATGAGCAGTTCTTC. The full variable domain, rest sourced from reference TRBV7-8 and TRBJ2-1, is GAGVSQSPRYKVAKRGQDVALRCDPISGHVSLFWYQQALGQGPEFLTYFQNEAQLDKSGLPSDRFFAERPEGSVSTLKIQRTQQEDSAVYLCASSLAGTYNEQFFGPGTRLTVL.

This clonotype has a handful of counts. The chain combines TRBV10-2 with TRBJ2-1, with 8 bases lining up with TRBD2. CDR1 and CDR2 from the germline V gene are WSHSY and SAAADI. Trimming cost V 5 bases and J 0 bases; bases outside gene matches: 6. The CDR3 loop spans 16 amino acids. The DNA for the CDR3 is TGCGCCAGCAGTAAAAGGACTAGCCTCTCCTACAATGAGCAGTTCTTC. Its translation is CASSKRTSLSYNEQFF.

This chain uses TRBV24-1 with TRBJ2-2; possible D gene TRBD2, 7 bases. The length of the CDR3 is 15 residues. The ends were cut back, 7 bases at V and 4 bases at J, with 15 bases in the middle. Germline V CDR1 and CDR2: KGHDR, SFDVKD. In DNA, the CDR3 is TGTGCCACCAGCCCGGGGGGCGCGGGCACCGGGGAGCTGTTTTTT. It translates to CATSPGGAGTGELFF.

The CDR3 DNA reads TGTGCCAGCAGCCGCCCAGAGGGGCTCTATGGCTACACCTTC. It yields the protein CASSRPEGLYGYTF. The chain links TRBV7-8 to TRBJ1-2; D is perhaps TRBD1 (5 bases). The germline V gene encodes CDR1 SGHVS and CDR2 FQNEAQ. V gave up 5 bases and J gave up 4 bases, with 14 bases separating them. This CDR3 is 14 amino acids long.